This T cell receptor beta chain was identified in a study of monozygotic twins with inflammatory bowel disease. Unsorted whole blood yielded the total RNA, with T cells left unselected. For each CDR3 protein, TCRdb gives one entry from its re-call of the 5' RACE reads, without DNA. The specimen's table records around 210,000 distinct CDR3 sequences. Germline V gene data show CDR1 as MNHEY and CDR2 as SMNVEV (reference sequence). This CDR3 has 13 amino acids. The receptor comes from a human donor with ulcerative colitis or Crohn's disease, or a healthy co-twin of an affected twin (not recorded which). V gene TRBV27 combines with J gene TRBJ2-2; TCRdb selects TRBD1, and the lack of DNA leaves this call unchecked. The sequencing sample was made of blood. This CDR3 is CASGDRATGELFF.